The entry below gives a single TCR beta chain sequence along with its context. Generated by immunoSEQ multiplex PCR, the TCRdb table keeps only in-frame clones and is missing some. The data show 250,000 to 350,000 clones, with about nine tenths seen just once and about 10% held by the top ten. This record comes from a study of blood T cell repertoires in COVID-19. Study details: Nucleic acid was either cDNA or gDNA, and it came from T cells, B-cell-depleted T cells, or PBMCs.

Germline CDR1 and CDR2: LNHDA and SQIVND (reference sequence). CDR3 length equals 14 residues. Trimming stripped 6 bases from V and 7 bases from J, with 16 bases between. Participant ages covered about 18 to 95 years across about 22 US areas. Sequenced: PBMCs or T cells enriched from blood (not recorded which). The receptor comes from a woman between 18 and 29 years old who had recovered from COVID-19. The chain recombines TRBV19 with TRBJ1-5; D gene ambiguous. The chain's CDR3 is CASREMGSGQPQHF. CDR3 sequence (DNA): TGTGCCAGTAGGGAAATGGGGAGCGGACAGCCCCAGCATTTT. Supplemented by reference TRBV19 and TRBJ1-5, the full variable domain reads DGGITQSPKYLFRKEGQNVTLSCEQNLNHDAMYWYRQDPGQGLRLIYYSQIVNDFQKGDIAEGYSVSREKKESFPLTVTSAQKNPTAFYLCASREMGSGQPQHFGDGTRLSIL.